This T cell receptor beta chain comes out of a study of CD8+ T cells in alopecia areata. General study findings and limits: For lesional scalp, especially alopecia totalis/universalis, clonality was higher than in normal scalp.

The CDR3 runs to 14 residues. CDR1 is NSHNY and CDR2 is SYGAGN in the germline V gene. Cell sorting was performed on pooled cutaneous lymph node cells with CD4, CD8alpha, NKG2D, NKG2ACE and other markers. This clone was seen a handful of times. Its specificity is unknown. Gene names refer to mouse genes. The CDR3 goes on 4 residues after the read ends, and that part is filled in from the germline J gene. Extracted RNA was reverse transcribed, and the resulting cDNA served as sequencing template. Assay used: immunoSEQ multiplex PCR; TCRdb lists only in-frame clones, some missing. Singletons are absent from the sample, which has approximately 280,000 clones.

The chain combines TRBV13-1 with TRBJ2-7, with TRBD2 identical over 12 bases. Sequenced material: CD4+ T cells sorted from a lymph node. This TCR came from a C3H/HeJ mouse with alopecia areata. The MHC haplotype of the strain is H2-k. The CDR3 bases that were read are TGTGCCAGCAGTGAAGACTGGGGGGGCGAT. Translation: CASSEDWGGD. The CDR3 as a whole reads CASSEDWGGDEQYF.